The 8 T cell receptor beta chains presented below share a single source sample, sequenced in a study of T cell responses to AZD1222 COVID-19 vaccine. Libraries were prepared by immunoSEQ multiplex PCR; TCRdb keeps only in-frame clonotypes and omits some of them. The table records 75,000 to 90,000 clones, about nine tenths of them present only once. Sample: peripheral blood, taken on day 0 of AZD1222 vaccination. These receptor sequences come from an adult in good health.

The gene calls are TRBV3-1 (or the pseudogene TRBV3-2) and TRBJ2-5; 10 bases align to TRBD2. The length of the CDR3 is 16 residues. Trimming cost V 1 base and J 4 bases; bases outside gene matches: 6. Per germline, CDR1 LGHDT and CDR2 YNNKEL (reference sequence). The DNA for the CDR3 is TGTGCCAGCAGCCAAGGACTAGCGGGTATTGGAGAGACCCAGTACTTC. This encodes CASSQGLAGIGETQYF.

The rearrangement joins TRBV14 to TRBJ2-7, with TRBD1 identical over 7 bases. Trimming removed 6 bases from V and 5 bases from J; junction bases left unmatched: 16. CDR3 length equals 16 residues. Germline V lookup: CDR1 SGHDN, CDR2 FVKESK. This CDR3 reads CASSKIRANRGHEQYF. CDR3 nucleotides: TGTGCCAGCAGTAAGATAAGGGCTAACAGGGGCCACGAGCAGTACTTC.

This chain connects TRBV5-1 to TRBJ1-1; no firm D call. CDR1 and CDR2 from the germline V gene are SGHRS and YFSETQ. The CDR3 spans 13 residues. The germline V and J ends were trimmed by 0 bases and 1 base, with 4 bases remaining between them. The CDR3 protein is CASSLEPNTEAFF. The CDR3 region has the DNA TGCGCCAGCAGCTTGGAGCCGAACACTGAAGCTTTCTTT.

This rearrangement joins TRBV27 to TRBJ2-2; unclear D gene. The germline gives CDR1 MNHEY, CDR2 SMNVEV (reference sequence). There are 12 residues in the CDR3. V was cut by 2 bases and J by 6 bases, with 4 bases left in between. CDR3 region: CASSLKAGELFF. The CDR3 bases are TGTGCCAGCAGTTTAAAGGCCGGGGAGCTGTTTTTT.

This rearrangement joins TRBV20-1 to TRBJ2-7; a weak D match, TRBD2 (5 bases). V shed 5 bases and J shed 9 bases, with 14 bases lying between them. CDR1 DFQATT and CDR2 SNEGSKA come from the germline V gene (reference sequence). The CDR3 has 11 residues. The CDR3 sequence: CSAPTRAGQYF. CDR3 DNA: TGCAGTGCTCCGACACGGGCGGGGCAGTACTTC.

The V and J genes are TRBV12-5 and TRBJ2-7; D perhaps matches TRBD1 (5 bases). CDR1 is LGHNT and CDR2 is FRNRAP in the germline V gene. The CDR3 consists of 16 residues. With 0 bases removed from V and 7 bases from J, the gap between germline ends came to 19 bases. CDR3 bases: TGTGCTAGTGGTTTGGTACAAAAGGACACCCCTAGAGAGCAGTACTTC. Its translation: CASGLVQKDTPREQYF.

V and J are TRBV10-3 and TRBJ1-1; tentative D call: TRBD1 (5 bases). The CDR3 sequence is 14 residues long. V lost 3 bases and J lost 0, with 8 bases in between. CDR1 and CDR2 (germline): ENHRY, SYGVKD. CDR3 protein: CAISEGGVNTEAFF. The CDR3 bases are TGTGCCATCAGTGAAGGAGGGGTGAACACTGAAGCTTTCTTT.

The chain links TRBV5-1 to TRBJ1-2; D gene ambiguous. Germline assignment: CDR1 SGHRS and CDR2 YFSETQ. The V and J ends lost 0 bases and 4 bases respectively, with 13 bases between them. The CDR3 contains 15 residues. The CDR3 nucleotides are TGCGCCAGCAGCTTGGGGGTCCGCGACTTCTATGGCTACACCTTC. Translation: CASSLGVRDFYGYTF.